The present entry profiles one T cell receptor beta chain with its context. The CDR3 is 14 residues long. The J segment lost 10 bases and the V segment lost 2 bases, leaving 8 bases of the junction unmatched. Germline V lookup: CDR1 SGHDT, CDR2 YYEEEE. The data were taken from a study of blood T cell repertoires in COVID-19. The assay was immunoSEQ multiplex PCR, and TCRdb's table has in-frame clones only and misses some. Of about 380,000 clones listed, around nine tenths are singletons. The sequence derives from a woman in her late teens or twenties who had recovered from COVID-19. This chain joins TRBV5-6 and TRBJ1-2; 10 positions agree with TRBD1. Sequencing used PBMCs or T cells enriched from blood (not recorded which). The CDR3 loop is CASSFRTGGVVYTF. The DNA for the CDR3 is TGTGCCAGCAGCTTCAGGACAGGGGGAGTTGTCTACACCTTC.